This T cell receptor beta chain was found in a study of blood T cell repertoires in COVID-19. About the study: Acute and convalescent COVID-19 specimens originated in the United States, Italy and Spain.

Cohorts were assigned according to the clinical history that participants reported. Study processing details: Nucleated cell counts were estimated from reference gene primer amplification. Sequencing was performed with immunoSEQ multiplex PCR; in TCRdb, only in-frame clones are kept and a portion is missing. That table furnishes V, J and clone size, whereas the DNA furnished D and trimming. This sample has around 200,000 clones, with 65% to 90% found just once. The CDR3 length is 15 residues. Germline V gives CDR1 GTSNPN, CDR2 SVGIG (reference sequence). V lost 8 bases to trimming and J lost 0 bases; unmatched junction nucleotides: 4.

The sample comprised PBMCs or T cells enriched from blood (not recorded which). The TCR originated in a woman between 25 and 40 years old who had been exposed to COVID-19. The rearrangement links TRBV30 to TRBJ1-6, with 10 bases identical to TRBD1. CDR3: CARTGGSSYNSPLHF. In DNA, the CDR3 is TGTGCCCGGACAGGGGGAAGCTCCTATAATTCACCCCTCCACTTT.